Given below is one TCR beta chain in context. Its antigen is still unknown. Base quality data are lacking; no much larger clone is found one base away. These reads were obtained on an Illumina NovaSeq 6000. TCRalpha and TCRbeta cDNA libraries were built by 5'RACE with constant-segment primers, adding sample barcodes and unique molecular identifiers. Trizol reagent was used to extract RNA from every sample. Library amplification was performed in two PCR steps, and a second sample barcode and Illumina TruSeq adapters were introduced in the second step. The libraries were sequenced on an Illumina NovaSeq using 2 x 150 bp paired-end reads. Turning to the authors' computational methods: Demultiplexing of reads and collapsing into UMI-guided consensus sequences were performed with migec v1.2.7. Using mixcr v2.1.11, UMI consensuses were aligned to TRA and TRB V and J templates and then assembled into clonotypes. Expanded or contracted clonotypes were those called significant by both edgeR and NoisET, with noise models trained on biological replicates. For edgeR calls, the cutoffs were a false discovery rate-adjusted p below 0.01 and a log2 fold-change threshold of 1. As an exploratory analysis of dynamics, max-normalized trajectories of the 1000 most abundant clonotypes were examined with PCA combined with hierarchical clustering. Separately sequenced CD4+ and CD8+ repertoires were used to assign a CD4 or CD8 phenotype to each responding clone. Using fastp trimming at Q25 and MiXCR clonotype assembly, TCRdb reanalyzed the public sequencing data and kept in-frame beta chains. Each CDR3 protein appears once, grouped with its most common genes and DNA. Here the V and J calls rest on TCRdb's processing, not on the authors' analysis. In all, the sample holds 150,000 to 200,000 distinct CDR3 sequences, and 25% to 40% of those were seen once. Around 12% of the sample is held by the ten biggest clonotypes.

These data come from a study of T-cell memory formation after mild COVID-19 (dated by TCRdb to 2020 to 2022). Concerning the study at large: TCR sequence clusters from the two donors were found to be largely donor specific. Longitudinal TCRalpha and TCRbeta repertoire sequencing tracked T-cell clones expanding and contracting after mild COVID-19 in a couple of donors. The cohort was made up of two young adult volunteers, one female and one male, who were previously healthy. The full study reports these points: The study included only a couple of mild cases, and larger cohorts that include severe cases with pre-infection samples were judged to be necessary. Contracting CD4+ clones appeared mostly in the CM and EM memory subsets, whereas CD8+ clones were enriched in EMRA. The detection of some responding clones in pre-infection memory suggests that pre-existing cross-reactive memory T cells joined the SARS-CoV-2 response. Clones contracting from day 15 to 85 had balanced CD4/CD8 phenotypes, while a second wave expanding from day 15 to 37 was biased towards CD4+. Whether the second-wave clones peaking on day 37 were SARS-CoV-2 specific was not confirmed.

Ficoll-Paque density gradient centrifugation was the method used to isolate PBMCs. The sample consisted of PBMCs or a T cell subset sorted from them (not recorded which). The TCR comes from an adult woman who had mild COVID-19 (a few samples of this study predate the infection). The sample titles of this study are shuffled in the database, so cell type and time point are left out; the donor was told from shared clones.

The CDR3 protein is CASSWRSTNYGYTF. The DNA is TGTGCCAGCAGTTGGCGGTCCACTAACTATGGCTACACCTTC. Recombination joined TRBV12-3 or TRBV12-4 with TRBJ1-2, with no confident D gene call. The CDR3 covers 14 residues, taking in both the cysteine and the phenylalanine. CDR3 DNA is the only sequence kept; it has 42 bases, read in frame from the first base. The V end loses 4 bases and the J end loses 0 bases, and a stretch of 9 bases separates them.